This TCR beta chain came from a study of T cell responses to AZD1222 COVID-19 vaccine. Study observations and caveats: Clonal diversity may have been underestimated, and the donors were mostly white British, with more females than males. Nearly half of spike-specific TCRs reportedly target variant regions that are unmutated in the B.1.351 and B.1.1.7 variants. Spike-specific TCR breadth and depth were elevated following two AZD1222 doses.

Both about-4-week and about-12-week second-dose recipients were combined. As regards this clone: Its specificity is unknown.

Some clones are missing from TCRdb's copy, which holds only in-frame ones; the method was immunoSEQ multiplex PCR. The table shows 150,000 to 200,000 clones, with roughly 88% occurring only once. The V gene's germline CDR1 is SGHRS and CDR2 YFSETQ. The V gene end was trimmed by 0 bases and the J gene end by 2 bases; junction bases not matched to a gene: 3. The CDR3 covers 15 residues. This material consisted of peripheral blood, taken 28 days after the second AZD1222 dose. V usage is TRBV5-1 and J usage is TRBJ2-3; 7 bases align to TRBD1. The sequence was obtained from an adult who received the AZD1222 COVID-19 vaccine. As DNA, the CDR3 is TGCGCCAGCAGCTTGGAACAGGGGACCACAGATACGCAGTATTTT. The encoded protein is CASSLEQGTTDTQYF.